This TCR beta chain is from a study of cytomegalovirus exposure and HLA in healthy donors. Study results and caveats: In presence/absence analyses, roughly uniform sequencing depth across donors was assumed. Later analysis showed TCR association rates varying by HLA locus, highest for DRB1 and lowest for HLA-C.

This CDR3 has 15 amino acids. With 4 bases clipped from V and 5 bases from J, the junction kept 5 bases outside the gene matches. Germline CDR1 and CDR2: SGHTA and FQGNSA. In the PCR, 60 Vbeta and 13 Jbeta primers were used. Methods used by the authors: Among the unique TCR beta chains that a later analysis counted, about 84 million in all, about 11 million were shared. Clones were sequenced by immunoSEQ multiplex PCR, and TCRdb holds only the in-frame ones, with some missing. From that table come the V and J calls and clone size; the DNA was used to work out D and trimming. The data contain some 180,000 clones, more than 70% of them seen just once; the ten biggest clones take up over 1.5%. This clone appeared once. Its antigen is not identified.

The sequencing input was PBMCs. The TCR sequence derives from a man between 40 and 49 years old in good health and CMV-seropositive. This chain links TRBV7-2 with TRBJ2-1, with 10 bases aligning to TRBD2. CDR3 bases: TGTGCCAGCAGCTCGACTAGCGGGCGTGACAATGAGCAGTTCTTC. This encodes CASSSTSGRDNEQFF.